The 28 T cell receptor beta chains listed next were all sequenced from one sample in a study of vaccination effects on CD4 cells after COVID-19. When roughly eleven days of culture had elapsed, CD4+ T cells were isolated. Assay used: immunoSEQ multiplex PCR; TCRdb lists only in-frame clones, some missing. The sample has around 37,000 clones; around 74% are singletons. No antigens are known for them. The sequencing used CD4+ T cells from PBMCs cultured without peptide, collected before COVID-19 vaccination. The receptor source for this set is a human donor who received a COVID-19 vaccine.

This clone was seen only a few times. The J gene is TRBJ2-5, the V gene TRBV5-4, with D possibly matching TRBD2 (6 bases). The CDR3 consists of 14 residues. V was trimmed by 2 bases and J by 3 bases, leaving 11 bases between them. Germline V gene data show CDR1 as SGHNT and CDR2 as YYREEE (reference sequence). CDR3 DNA: TGTGCCAGCAGCTTTAATAGCGGAGAAGAGACCCAGTACTTC. It is translated as CASSFNSGEETQYF. The full variable domain, rest sourced from reference TRBV5-4 and TRBJ2-5, is ETGVTQSPTHLIKTRGQQVTLRCSSQSGHNTVSWYQQALGQGPQFIFQYYREEENGRGNFPPRFSGLQFPNYSSELNVNALELDDSALYLCASSFNSGEETQYFGPGTRLLVL.

The V and J genes are TRBV3-1 (or the pseudogene TRBV3-2) and TRBJ1-1; a possible D gene is TRBD1 (5 bases). This CDR3 has 13 amino acids. The V gene's germline CDR1 is LGHDT and CDR2 YNNKEL (reference sequence). V was trimmed by 3 bases and J by 6 bases, leaving 11 bases between them. The CDR3 sequence: CASSQGRVAEAFF. DNA of the CDR3: TGTGCCAGCAGCCAGGGCAGGGTGGCTGAAGCTTTCTTT.

J is TRBJ2-7 and V is TRBV27; D is ambiguous. In germline, CDR1 is MNHEY, CDR2 SMNVEV (reference sequence). The CDR3 is made up of 14 amino acids. V lost 6 bases, J lost 1 base, and 13 bases lay in between. CDR3 nucleotide sequence: TGTGCCAGCAGCCGATCAGGCGATTCCTACGAGCAGTACTTC. This sequence encodes CASSRSGDSYEQYF.

The chain is built from TRBV5-4 and TRBJ2-3; D call uncertain. Deletions cut 0 bases from V and 1 base from J, with 3 bases between. The CDR3 is 13 amino acids. Germline assignment: CDR1 SGHNT and CDR2 YYREEE (reference sequence). For the CDR3, the DNA is TGTGCCAGCAGCTTGGTCCGCACAGATACGCAGTATTTT. Translating it yields CASSLVRTDTQYF.

The chain has TRBV7-9 and TRBJ2-1; 10 positions match TRBD2. This CDR3 contains 16 residues. J lost 5 bases, V lost 2 bases, and 6 bases had no gene match. Per the germline V gene, CDR1 is SEHNR and CDR2 is FQNEAQ (reference sequence). The CDR3 DNA sequence: TGTGCCAGCAGCTTATCCGGACTAGCGGAGCACAATGAGCAGTTCTTC. Its protein is CASSLSGLAEHNEQFF.

This clone was seen only a few times. V usage is TRBV12-3 or TRBV12-4 and J usage is TRBJ1-3, with D perhaps TRBD1 (5 bases). The CDR3 loop spans 12 amino acids. V lost 6 bases, J lost 2 bases, and 5 bases lay in between. CDR3 nucleotides: TGTGCCAGCAGGGGGCCTGGAAACACCATATATTTT. Protein: CASRGPGNTIYF.

J is TRBJ2-1 and V is TRBV19; 9 bases line up with TRBD2. CDR1 is LNHDA, CDR2 SQIVND, per germline (reference sequence). The CDR3 consists of 16 residues. Germline trimming cut 2 bases from V and 2 bases from J; bases unmatched to any gene: 4. The CDR3 reads CASSILAGSAYNEQFF. CDR3 nucleotide sequence: TGTGCCAGTAGTATACTAGCGGGGTCTGCCTACAATGAGCAGTTCTTC.

This chain connects TRBV11-3 to TRBJ1-2, with 7 bases lining up with TRBD1. This CDR3 region has 18 residues. Looked up from germline, CDR1 is SGHNT and CDR2 is YENEEA. J gave up 4 bases and V 7 bases, and 21 bases lay outside the gene matches. CDR3 coding DNA: TGTGCCAGCACCTTTTATAGCGACAGGGTGTCTCTTGGCTATGGCTACACCTTC. Translating it yields CASTFYSDRVSLGYGYTF.

The gene calls are TRBV30 and TRBJ1-5; D not resolved. V dropped 2 bases and J dropped 6 bases, with 8 bases sitting between them. This CDR3 contains 12 residues. CDR1 GTSNPN and CDR2 SVGIG come from the germline V gene (reference sequence). CDR3 in amino acids: CAWSSRSQPQHF. CDR3 nucleotide sequence: TGTGCCTGGAGTTCACGTAGTCAGCCCCAGCATTTT.

The CDR3 reads CATMNERPLHF. DNA of the CDR3: TGTGCCACCATGAATGAGAGGCCCCTCCACTTT. The rearrangement uses TRBV2 and TRBJ1-6; the D is unclear. Germline V lookup: CDR1 SNHLY, CDR2 FYNNEI. Trimming stripped 10 bases from V and 13 bases from J, with 14 bases between. The length of the CDR3 is 11 residues.

The V and J genes are TRBV30 and TRBJ1-1, with TRBD1 matching over 8 bases. CDR3 length: 16 amino acids. Germline values: CDR1 GTSNPN, CDR2 SVGIG (reference sequence). The J segment lost 2 bases and the V segment lost 2 bases, leaving 10 bases of the junction unmatched. The CDR3 DNA sequence: TGTGCCTGGAGTTATGGTGGGACAGGCGCTAACACTGAAGCTTTCTTT. It codes for CAWSYGGTGANTEAFF.

The J gene is TRBJ1-2, the V gene TRBV7-9; D might be TRBD1 (5 bases). Germline CDR1 reads SEHNR; CDR2 reads FQNEAQ (reference sequence). The CDR3 is made up of 13 amino acids. The V end lost 2 bases, the J end lost 6 bases, and 10 bases lay between the germline ends. The CDR3 region has the DNA TGTGCCAGCAGCTTAAACGGGGACGATGGCTACACCTTC. Its translation is CASSLNGDDGYTF. Drawing the rest from reference TRBV7-9 and TRBJ1-2, the complete variable domain is DTGVSQNPRHKITKRGQNVTFRCDPISEHNRLYWYRQTLGQGPEFLTYFQNEAQLEKSRLLSDRFSAERPKGSFSTLEIQRTEQGDSAMYLCASSLNGDDGYTFGSGTRLTVV.

V usage is TRBV18 and J usage is TRBJ1-1; D possibly corresponds to TRBD1 (6 bases). In germline, CDR1 is KGHSH, CDR2 LQKENI. V lost 3 bases and J lost 1, with 12 bases in between. CDR3 length: 15 amino acids. The CDR3 nucleotides are TGTGCCAGCTCACCCCGGGACACTGAGAACACTGAAGCTTTCTTT. It yields the protein CASSPRDTENTEAFF.

The chain employs TRBV11-2 and TRBJ2-7; D unresolved. The V gene's germline CDR1 is SGHAT and CDR2 FQNNGV. The CDR3 contains 12 residues. Trimming shortened V by 1 base and J by 1 base, and 2 bases separated the two germline ends. Written as DNA, the CDR3 is TGTGCCAGCAGCTTAGGGTCCTACGAGCAGTACTTC. This encodes CASSLGSYEQYF.

This clone was seen a few times. V is TRBV30 and J is TRBJ2-3; D possibly uses TRBD1 or TRBD2 (6 bases each). The germline V gene encodes CDR1 GTSNPN and CDR2 SVGIG (reference sequence). Trimming left V 1 base short and J 4 bases short, with 12 bases between. The CDR3 is 14 residues long. The CDR3 region has the DNA TGTGCCTGGAGTGCGGGGGCCAGCGCAGATACGCAGTATTTT. Translation: CAWSAGASADTQYF.

This clone was seen once. A junction boundary mismatches the germline segment, possibly from a read error. The V call is TRBV5-6, the J call TRBJ1-2; D is uncertain. The germline CDR1 and CDR2 sequences are SGHDT and YYEEEE. The CDR3 is made up of 13 amino acids. This chain's CDR3 is CASRLVSSHGYTF. The CDR3 DNA reads as TGTGCCAGCAGGTTGGTGTCAAGTCATGGCTACACCTTC.

The chain employs TRBV9 and TRBJ1-6; 9 bases are a match to TRBD1. J was trimmed by 10 bases and V by 0 bases; bases with no gene match: 5. Per the germline V gene, CDR1 is SGDLS and CDR2 is YYNGEE. There are 15 residues in the CDR3. CDR3 in amino acids: CASSVGGTGLSPLHF. Here the CDR3 DNA reads TGTGCCAGCAGCGTAGGCGGGACAGGGTTGTCACCCCTCCACTTT. Full variable domain (missing parts from reference TRBV9 and TRBJ1-6): DSGVTQTPKHLITATGQRVTLRCSPRSGDLSVYWYQQSLDQGLQFLIQYYNGEERAKGNILERFSAQQFPDLHSELNLSSLELGDSALYFCASSVGGTGLSPLHFGNGTRLTVT.

The gene calls are TRBV7-8 and TRBJ2-7; 12 nucleotides line up with TRBD2. Trimming took 4 bases from V and 5 from J; bases not matched to a gene: 3. Germline V CDR1 and CDR2: SGHVS, FQNEAQ. This CDR3 is built from 14 residues. The CDR3 coding sequence is TGTGCCAGCAGCTCACTAGCGGGAGGACACGAGCAGTACTTC. This encodes CASSSLAGGHEQYF.

The chain carries TRBV7-2 and TRBJ2-7; TRBD1 matches at 7 bases. CDR3 length: 13 residues. Germline loops: CDR1 SGHTA, CDR2 FQGNSA. V was pared by 5 bases and J by 9 bases, with 10 bases of the junction left unmatched. The CDR3 sequence: CASSPHSQGVQYF. The CDR3 DNA reads TGTGCCAGCAGCCCTCATTCGCAGGGGGTGCAGTACTTC.

V gene TRBV3-1 (or the pseudogene TRBV3-2) combines with J gene TRBJ2-7; D is undetermined. Germline V gene data show CDR1 as LGHDT and CDR2 as YNNKEL (reference sequence). V lost 1 base and J lost 6, with 13 bases in between. The CDR3 is 14 residues long. CDR3 in DNA: TGTGCCAGCAGCCAAGCCGTGGCCGCCCTCGAGCAGTACTTC. Encoded protein: CASSQAVAALEQYF.

The V gene is TRBV5-1, the J gene TRBJ2-3, with 9 bases identical to TRBD1. This CDR3 spans 15 amino acids. Germline V gene sequence: CDR1 SGHRS, CDR2 YFSETQ. V lost 2 bases and J lost 1; bases outside the gene matches: 2. CDR3 sequence (DNA): TGCGCCAGCAGCTTCCGGACAGGGGGCACAGATACGCAGTATTTT. The encoded protein is CASSFRTGGTDTQYF.

This chain links TRBV5-1 with TRBJ1-1; D might be TRBD1 (5 bases). CDR3 length equals 16 residues. Germline V gives CDR1 SGHRS, CDR2 YFSETQ. The V end was cut by 1 base, the J end by 4 bases, with 17 bases between. The CDR3 sequence is CASSLRGRAGTTEAFF. CDR3 nucleotides: TGCGCCAGCAGCTTGAGGGGTAGAGCAGGGACCACTGAAGCTTTCTTT.

The V and J genes are TRBV19 and TRBJ2-3; 7 positions agree with TRBD1. Germline V gene lookup returns CDR1 LNHDA and CDR2 SQIVND (reference sequence). The CDR3 has 17 amino acids. The V segment lost 11 bases and the J segment 2 bases; nucleotides outside the gene matches: 19. CDR3 loop: CASQKGTASWATDTQYF. The CDR3 region has the DNA TGTGCCTCACAAAAGGGGACAGCCTCGTGGGCCACAGATACGCAGTATTTT. The full variable domain, its missing parts supplied by reference TRBV19 and TRBJ2-3, is DGGITQSPKYLFRKEGQNVTLSCEQNLNHDAMYWYRQDPGQGLRLIYYSQIVNDFQKGDIAEGYSVSREKKESFPLTVTSAQKNPTAFYLCASQKGTASWATDTQYFGPGTRLTVL.

The genes are TRBV6-5 and TRBJ1-2; a possible D gene is TRBD1 (5 bases). The ends were cut back, 5 bases at V and 3 bases at J, with 13 bases in the middle. The CDR3 spans 14 residues. Germline V lookup: CDR1 MNHEY, CDR2 SVGAGI. The CDR3 nucleotides read TGTGCCAGCAGTCTGGGGGGGGTAGACTATGGCTACACCTTC. This translates into CASSLGGVDYGYTF.

V gene TRBV7-9 combines with J gene TRBJ2-1; 9 bases line up with TRBD2. CDR3 length: 17 amino acids. Germline V gene data show CDR1 as SEHNR and CDR2 as FQNEAQ (reference sequence). Germline trimming cut 5 bases from V and 7 bases from J; bases unmatched to any gene: 15. The CDR3 reads CASSPTTSGGGENEQFF. The CDR3 nucleotides are TGTGCCAGCAGCCCTACGACTAGCGGAGGGGGGGAAAATGAGCAGTTCTTC.

This clone occurred a few times. In nucleotides, the CDR3 is TGTGCCAGCAGCCAACTCCGGGAGCTGTTTTTT. This translates into CASSQLRELFF. This sequence joins TRBV3-1 (or the pseudogene TRBV3-2) and TRBJ2-2, with D uncertain. V lost 2 bases to trimming and J lost 9 bases, with 4 bases between them. The CDR3 runs to 11 residues. CDR1 LGHDT and CDR2 YNNKEL come from the germline V gene (reference sequence).

The V and J genes are TRBV2 and TRBJ2-4, with D tentatively TRBD2 (5 bases). V was trimmed by 6 bases and J by 0 bases, leaving 12 bases between them. This CDR3 comprises 15 residues. Germline V gene sequence: CDR1 SNHLY, CDR2 FYNNEI. The DNA of the CDR3 is TGTGCCAGCAGGGGGTCGAGGGTAGCCAAAAACATTCAGTACTTC. Protein: CASRGSRVAKNIQYF.

The chain is built from TRBV2 and TRBJ2-1, with 7 bases aligning to TRBD2. The J segment lost 4 bases and the V segment lost 4 bases, leaving 7 bases of the junction unmatched. The CDR3 has 15 amino acids. Per the germline V gene, CDR1 is SNHLY and CDR2 is FYNNEI. Here the CDR3 reads CASSGREGLYNEQFF. The CDR3 nucleotides read TGTGCCAGCAGTGGTAGGGAGGGGCTTTACAATGAGCAGTTCTTC.